A single sample is the source of the 22 T cell receptor beta chains below, sequenced in a study of cytomegalovirus exposure and HLA in healthy donors. PCR involved 60 Vbeta and 13 Jbeta primers. Sequenced by immunoSEQ multiplex PCR; TCRdb stores in-frame clones only, minus some. The sample lists approximately 160,000 clones, 81% seen once, with 1.3% in the top ten. Sequencing input: PBMCs. The origin of the receptors is a man aged 50-60 years in good health and CMV-seropositive.

This rearrangement joins TRBV5-4 to TRBJ1-2; 10 bases agree with TRBD1. CDR3 length: 15 amino acids. Germline V lookup: CDR1 SGHNT, CDR2 YYREEE (reference sequence). V was pared by 2 bases and J by 5 bases, with 6 bases of the junction left unmatched. CDR3 sequence: CASSFVTGGGYGYTF. As DNA, the CDR3 is TGTGCCAGCAGCTTTGTGACAGGGGGCGGTTATGGCTACACCTTC.

The chain joins TRBV10-3 to TRBJ1-2; a weak D match, TRBD1 (5 bases). The CDR3 contains 13 residues. V was clipped by 3 bases and J by 6 bases, with 11 bases between them. Germline V gives CDR1 ENHRY, CDR2 SYGVKD. The CDR3 protein is CAISDRGGDGYTF. Written as DNA, the CDR3 is TGTGCCATCAGTGATAGGGGTGGGGATGGCTACACCTTC.

The CDR3 sequence is CASSNTGGSYEQYF. CDR3 nucleotides: TGCGCCAGCAGCAATACAGGGGGTTCCTACGAGCAGTACTTC. V and J are TRBV5-1 and TRBJ2-5; 8 bases line up with TRBD1. The J call may be incorrect, as the DNA end agrees better with TRBJ2-7. This CDR3 contains 14 residues. CDR1 and CDR2 (germline): SGHRS, YFSETQ.

The chain combines TRBV28 with TRBJ2-5, with TRBD2 identical over 14 bases. V trimming: 4 bases; J trimming: 9 bases; junction bases outside the gene matches: 7. Germline V lookup: CDR1 MDHEN, CDR2 SYDVKM. The CDR3 has 15 amino acids. The CDR3 region has the DNA TGTGCCAGCAGTTCCCCGACTAGCGGGGGGGCCCCCCAGTACTTC. This encodes CASSSPTSGGAPQYF.

The sample holds one count of this clone. Written as DNA, the CDR3 is TGTGCCAGCAGTTTACCCTCCGGGACAGGGCCTCCTGGGGCCAACGTCCTGACTTTC. Its protein product is CASSLPSGTGPPGANVLTF. This rearrangement joins TRBV28 to TRBJ2-6, with 9 bases that match TRBD1. CDR3 length: 19 residues. The ends lost 2 bases at V and 2 bases at J; junction bases unmatched: 10. Germline values: CDR1 MDHEN, CDR2 SYDVKM.

This chain links TRBV7-9 with TRBJ1-3; D may be TRBD1 (5 bases). CDR1 SEHNR and CDR2 FQNEAQ come from the germline V gene (reference sequence). The CDR3 loop spans 16 amino acids. V shed 5 bases and J shed 0 bases, with 14 bases lying between them. The CDR3 is CASSLHRPVSGNTIYF. For the CDR3, the DNA is TGTGCCAGCAGCCTTCACAGGCCTGTCTCTGGAAACACCATATATTTT.

This chain links TRBV6-1 with TRBJ1-2; no firm D call. Trimming pared 6 bases from V and 8 bases from J, leaving 19 bases between. Germline V CDR1 and CDR2: MNHNS, SASEGT. The CDR3 is made up of 14 amino acids. CDR3 coding DNA: TGTGCCAGCAGCCCTATGGACGGATCGGGAGGCTACACCTTC. Its protein product is CASSPMDGSGGYTF.

This chain links TRBV2 with TRBJ1-5; TRBD1 matches 8 bases. Germline CDR1 SNHLY, CDR2 FYNNEI. J lost 5 bases, V lost 6 bases, and 9 bases had no gene match. There are 15 residues in the CDR3. CDR3 DNA sequence: TGTGCCAGCAGAACCGACAGGGGATCGGATCAGCCCCAGCATTTT. Translation: CASRTDRGSDQPQHF.

The V gene is TRBV5-1, the J gene TRBJ2-1; D may be TRBD2 (5 bases). CDR3 length: 14 amino acids. Germline CDR1 is SGHRS and CDR2 is YFSETQ. The V end was cut by 2 bases, the J end by 8 bases, with 14 bases between. The CDR3 nucleotides are TGCGCCAGCAGCTTCGGTCCCTCCGGGGATGAGCAGTTCTTC. Encoded protein: CASSFGPSGDEQFF.

The V call is TRBV5-1, the J call TRBJ2-1; no clear D gene. V was cut by 3 bases and J by 5 bases, with 12 bases left in between. Germline V lookup: CDR1 SGHRS, CDR2 YFSETQ. The CDR3 has 14 amino acids. The CDR3 DNA is TGCGCCAGCAGCTCCGGGTCTCGAGACAATGAGCAGTTCTTC. Encoded protein: CASSSGSRDNEQFF.

The V call is TRBV5-8, the J call TRBJ2-1; 7 positions agree with TRBD2. The CDR3 runs to 15 residues. V lost 0 bases to trimming and J lost 7 bases; unmatched junction nucleotides: 7. Germline CDR1 SGHTS, CDR2 YDEGEE. The CDR3 sequence is CASSLVGDYLNEQFF. Here the CDR3 DNA reads TGTGCCAGCAGCTTGGTGGGGGACTACTTGAATGAGCAGTTCTTC.

The V and J genes are TRBV7-2 and TRBJ1-2; 10 bases are a match to TRBD1. Looked up from germline, CDR1 is SGHTA and CDR2 is FQGNSA. The CDR3 has 14 residues. V lost 3 bases and J lost 4; bases outside the gene matches: 2. CDR3 sequence (DNA): TGTGCCAGCAGCTTCGGGGACAGGGGCTATGGCTACACCTTC. It encodes CASSFGDRGYGYTF.

The CDR3 DNA is TGTGCCAGCAGTTCCCCCCCCGTCTTGGCTTTCTTT. It codes for CASSSPPVLAFF. The V gene is TRBV28, the J gene TRBJ1-1; D is uncertain. Germline CDR1 MDHEN, CDR2 SYDVKM. Trimming stripped 4 bases from V and 11 bases from J, with 14 bases between. The CDR3 is made up of 12 amino acids.

The rearrangement joins TRBV11-3 to TRBJ2-5; unclear D gene. Trimming took off 1 base at V and 2 bases at J, with 11 bases between the two ends. The CDR3 loop spans 15 amino acids. From germline, CDR1 is SGHNT and CDR2 YENEEA. CDR3 amino acids: CASSLGSTAQETQYF. In nucleotides, the CDR3 is TGTGCCAGCAGCTTAGGGTCAACAGCACAAGAGACCCAGTACTTC.

The chain links TRBV6-5 to TRBJ2-7; 8 bases line up with TRBD1. CDR3 length equals 13 residues. The junction had 1 base not matched to a gene; V was cut back by 2 bases and J by 4 bases. Germline V lookup: CDR1 MNHEY, CDR2 SVGAGI. The CDR3 region has the DNA TGTGCCAGCAGTTACGACAGGGGTTACGAGCAGTACTTC. Its protein is CASSYDRGYEQYF.

This clone was counted only a few times. The J gene is TRBJ1-4, the V gene TRBV4-2; D might be TRBD1 (5 bases). V was trimmed by 2 bases and J by 6 bases, leaving 31 bases between them. CDR3 length: 21 amino acids. Germline V gene lookup returns CDR1 LGHNA and CDR2 YNFKEQ. The CDR3 is CASSQREGWGRSRSGYEKLFF. The CDR3 DNA follows: TGTGCCAGCAGCCAAAGGGAAGGCTGGGGCCGGTCCAGGAGTGGGTATGAAAAACTGTTTTTT.

This chain links TRBV6-4 with TRBJ2-5, with TRBD1 matching 11 bases. This CDR3 has 15 amino acids. Germline lookup yields CDR1 MRHNA and CDR2 SNTAGT. The J segment lost 4 bases and the V segment lost 6 bases, leaving 7 bases of the junction unmatched. The CDR3 reads CASSPGQGVRETQYF. CDR3 nucleotide sequence: TGTGCCAGCAGCCCGGGACAGGGGGTGAGAGAGACCCAGTACTTC.

This chain links TRBV30 with TRBJ2-6; TRBD2 matches 7 bases. The CDR3 loop spans 17 amino acids. V dropped 2 bases and J dropped 1; count of bases not matched to a gene: 8. Germline V gene sequence: CDR1 GTSNPN, CDR2 SVGIG (reference sequence). The CDR3 is CAWSRGRGSSGANVLTF. CDR3 nucleotides: TGTGCCTGGAGTCGTGGGAGGGGAAGTTCTGGGGCCAACGTCCTGACTTTC.

The V call is TRBV30, the J call TRBJ1-1, with D perhaps matching TRBD1 (6 bases). Germline V lookup: CDR1 GTSNPN, CDR2 SVGIG (reference sequence). The CDR3 is 13 amino acids. V was clipped by 5 bases and J by 0 bases, with 10 bases between them. The CDR3 loop is CAWHRAVNTEAFF. The CDR3 DNA reads TGTGCCTGGCACAGGGCAGTGAACACTGAAGCTTTCTTT.

The chain employs TRBV6-5 and TRBJ2-1, with 7 positions matching TRBD2. Germline assignment: CDR1 MNHEY and CDR2 SVGAGI. This CDR3 has 16 amino acids. Losses at the gene ends were 0 bases for V and 3 bases for J; bases not matched to a gene: 5. The DNA of the CDR3 is TGTGCCAGCAGTTACTCGGAGCGGGAACTCTACAATGAGCAGTTCTTC. Protein product: CASSYSERELYNEQFF.

Concerning this clone itself: A junction end diverges from the germline sequence, so it may reflect a read error. The genes are TRBV2 and TRBJ1-2, with 7 bases that match TRBD1. Germline values: CDR1 SNHLY, CDR2 FYNNEI. This CDR3 is built from 15 residues. The chain's CDR3 is CTSRGDTHLGLSYTF. The CDR3 region has the DNA TGTACCAGCAGGGGGGACACTCATCTTGGCTTGAGCTACACCTTC.

The chain carries TRBV5-1 and TRBJ2-7; 9 nucleotides line up with TRBD1. The CDR3 runs to 13 residues. With 3 bases clipped from V and 3 bases from J, the junction kept 1 base outside the gene matches. Germline V gene data show CDR1 as SGHRS and CDR2 as YFSETQ. CDR3 protein: CASSWGQGYEQYF. The CDR3 DNA sequence: TGCGCCAGCAGCTGGGGACAGGGCTACGAGCAGTACTTC.